One sample yielded the 24 T cell receptor beta chains listed below, sequenced in a study of cytomegalovirus exposure and HLA in healthy donors. Primers for the PCR totalled 60 Vbeta and 13 Jbeta. Profiling relied on immunoSEQ multiplex PCR, and the TCRdb table lists in-frame clones only, not all of them. Counted here are about 94,000 clones, about 80% occurring once; the ten biggest clones make up approximately 10%. The sample consisted of PBMCs. These receptors were collected from a human donor in good health.

The chain combines TRBV10-3 with TRBJ2-5, with TRBD2 matching 11 bases. J was trimmed by 1 base and V by 4 bases; bases with no gene match: 2. This CDR3 region has 15 residues. Germline V gives CDR1 ENHRY, CDR2 SYGVKD. The CDR3 sequence is CAISGGLAAQETQYF. The CDR3, as DNA: TGTGCCATCAGTGGGGGACTAGCGGCCCAAGAGACCCAGTACTTC.

The gene calls are TRBV28 and TRBJ1-3; 7 bases are a match to TRBD1. Germline V gene data show CDR1 as MDHEN and CDR2 as SYDVKM. The CDR3 consists of 14 residues. Germline trimming cut 6 bases from V and 3 bases from J; bases unmatched to any gene: 5. The CDR3 protein is CASSPGTVGNTIYF. CDR3 DNA sequence: TGTGCCAGCAGCCCTGGGACAGTTGGAAACACCATATATTTT.

This clone came up a few times. The chain joins TRBV6-6 to TRBJ1-6; possible D gene TRBD1, 6 bases. The CDR3 is made up of 16 amino acids. CDR1 MNHNY and CDR2 SVGAGI come from the germline V gene (reference sequence). V lost 6 bases to trimming and J lost 5 bases, with 17 bases between them. The CDR3 is CASRNTGRQDNSPLHF. In DNA form, the CDR3 reads TGTGCCAGCAGAAACACGGGGAGACAGGATAATTCACCCCTCCACTTT.

V usage is TRBV29-1 and J usage is TRBJ1-2, with D tentatively TRBD1 (6 bases). The germline gives CDR1 SQVTM, CDR2 ANQGSEA. This CDR3 is built from 13 residues. Trimming left V 6 bases short and J 4 bases short, with 15 bases between. The CDR3 sequence: CSVPIRGGYGYTF. The CDR3 nucleotides read TGCAGCGTACCGATCAGGGGCGGCTATGGCTACACCTTC. The full variable domain, with the rest looked up from reference TRBV29-1 and TRBJ1-2, is SAVISQKPSRDICQRGTSLTIQCQVDSQVTMMFWYRQQPGQSLTLIATANQGSEATYESGFVIDKFPISRPNLTFSTLTVSNMSPEDSSIYLCSVPIRGGYGYTFGSGTRLTVV.

The chain has TRBV9 and TRBJ1-4; no clear D gene. This CDR3 comprises 14 residues. V dropped 0 bases and J dropped 8 bases, with 11 bases sitting between them. Germline-derived CDR1 and CDR2 are SGDLS and YYNGEE. This CDR3 reads CASSVGAATEKLFF. The DNA for the CDR3 is TGTGCCAGCAGCGTAGGGGCAGCCACCGAAAAACTGTTTTTT.

The chain combines TRBV6-1 with TRBJ2-7; maybe TRBD1 (6 bases). CDR1 and CDR2 (germline): MNHNS, SASEGT. CDR3 length: 13 amino acids. V was cut by 5 bases and J by 3 bases, with 11 bases left in between. CDR3 amino acids: CASSTDRNYEQYF. Here the CDR3 DNA reads TGTGCCAGCAGTACAGACAGGAACTACGAGCAGTACTTC.

The rearrangement joins TRBV11-2 to TRBJ2-1; 8 nucleotides agree with TRBD2. The CDR3 totals 14 residues. In germline, CDR1 is SGHAT, CDR2 FQNNGV. The junction had 3 bases not matched to a gene; V was cut back by 0 bases and J by 8 bases. The CDR3 DNA reads as TGTGCCAGCAGCTTAGATCGGACTAGCCATGAGCAGTTCTTC. Amino acids: CASSLDRTSHEQFF.

This chain uses TRBV28 with TRBJ1-5, with D possibly matching TRBD1 (6 bases). Germline V lookup: CDR1 MDHEN, CDR2 SYDVKM. V was trimmed by 10 bases and J by 1 base, leaving 11 bases between them. This CDR3 comprises 13 residues. CDR3 sequence (DNA): TGTGCCACCTGGGGGCAGAGCAATCAGCCCCAGCATTTT. Encoded protein: CATWGQSNQPQHF.

This clone was counted only a few times. The gene calls are TRBV4-3 and TRBJ2-1, with 7 bases that match TRBD1. The CDR3 runs 16 residues. Germline values: CDR1 LGHNA, CDR2 YSLEER. J was trimmed by 4 bases and V by 0 bases; bases with no gene match: 6. This chain's CDR3 is CASSQDFDRAYNEQFF. As DNA, the CDR3 is TGCGCCAGCAGCCAAGATTTCGACAGGGCATACAATGAGCAGTTCTTC.

V usage is TRBV6-6 and J usage is TRBJ2-7, with 9 nucleotides matching TRBD1. The V segment lost 7 bases and the J segment 6 bases; nucleotides outside the gene matches: 16. The CDR3 has 16 residues. Germline V gives CDR1 MNHNY, CDR2 SVGAGI (reference sequence). DNA of the CDR3: TGTGCCAGCACCAACCGGCCGGGACAGGGCCCAATCGAGCAGTACTTC. It translates to CASTNRPGQGPIEQYF.

The rearrangement links TRBV7-3 to TRBJ2-2; the match to TRBD1 covers 9 bases. Trimming removed 1 base from V and 4 bases from J; junction bases left unmatched: 4. Germline V gene sequence: CDR1 SGHTA, CDR2 FQGTGA. The CDR3 is 16 residues long. For the CDR3, the DNA is TGTGCCAGCAGCTTAAGAGGGACAGGGCGCACCGGGGAGCTGTTTTTT. Protein product: CASSLRGTGRTGELFF. The variable domain in full, with the rest retrieved from reference TRBV7-3 and TRBJ2-2, is GAGVSQTPSNKVTEKGKYVELRCDPISGHTALYWYRQSLGQGPEFLIYFQGTGAADDSGLPNDRFFAVRPEGSVSTLKIQRTERGDSAVYLCASSLRGTGRTGELFFGEGSRLTVL.

The chain links TRBV18 to TRBJ2-6; D call uncertain. Germline CDR1 and CDR2: KGHSH and LQKENI. CDR3 length: 15 amino acids. V lost 3 bases and J 0 bases, leaving 6 bases between the germline ends. CDR3 residues: CASSPPFSGANVLTF. The CDR3 nucleotides are TGTGCCAGCTCACCTCCATTCTCTGGGGCCAACGTCCTGACTTTC.

This clone was observed a handful of times. J is TRBJ1-1 and V is TRBV21-1. TRBV21-1 has pseudogene status. The CDR3 loop spans 12 amino acids. This CDR3 is CASSKGGLPSNF. CDR3 DNA: TGTGCCAGCAGCAAAGGGGGACTTCCATCTAACTTT.

This clone was seen more than once but under ten times. V is TRBV15 and J is TRBJ2-7; the D gene is possibly TRBD2 (5 bases). V lost 0 bases and J 5 bases, leaving 29 bases between the germline ends. Germline V gives CDR1 LNHNV, CDR2 YYDKDF (reference sequence). The CDR3 totals 20 residues. CDR3 in DNA: TGTGCCACCAGCAGAGATAGGTTACCGTACAACGGGATAAAGGATGACGAGCAGTACTTC. Its translation: CATSRDRLPYNGIKDDEQYF.

The chain has TRBV5-1 and TRBJ2-7; TRBD2 aligns across 10 bases. V lost 0 bases and J lost 3; bases outside the gene matches: 12. Germline assignment: CDR1 SGHRS and CDR2 YFSETQ. The CDR3 is 18 residues long. The CDR3 DNA is TGCGCCAGCAGCTTGGTTTCTCTAGCGGGAGATCAAATCTACGAGCAGTACTTC. This translates into CASSLVSLAGDQIYEQYF.

The genes are TRBV7-9 and TRBJ1-2, with D perhaps matching TRBD1 (5 bases). The CDR3 loop spans 14 amino acids. CDR1 and CDR2 from the germline V gene are SEHNR and FQNEAQ (reference sequence). Deletions cut 4 bases from V and 4 bases from J, with 13 bases between. The chain's CDR3 is CASSSHLGGYGYTF. The CDR3 DNA reads as TGTGCCAGCAGCTCGCACCTCGGGGGCTATGGCTACACCTTC. The full variable domain, with the rest looked up from reference TRBV7-9 and TRBJ1-2, is DTGVSQNPRHKITKRGQNVTFRCDPISEHNRLYWYRQTLGQGPEFLTYFQNEAQLEKSRLLSDRFSAERPKGSFSTLEIQRTEQGDSAMYLCASSSHLGGYGYTFGSGTRLTVV.

The chain employs TRBV5-4 and TRBJ2-2; TRBD2 matches 9 bases. This CDR3 spans 18 amino acids. The germline gives CDR1 SGHNT, CDR2 YYREEE (reference sequence). J was trimmed by 5 bases and V by 0 bases; bases with no gene match: 11. The chain's CDR3 is CASSLGGAGGPRTGELFF. DNA for the CDR3: TGTGCCAGCAGCTTGGGGGGCGCGGGGGGGCCGAGGACCGGGGAGCTGTTTTTT.

This clone turned up a few times. V and J are TRBV2 and TRBJ1-1; TRBD1 aligns across 7 bases. CDR1 is SNHLY, CDR2 FYNNEI, per germline. The CDR3 extends over 14 amino acids. After removal of 5 bases from V and 1 base from J, the junction contained 4 bases not matched to a gene. DNA for the CDR3: TGTGCCAGCAGTCCCCGGACAGGGAACACTGAAGCTTTCTTT. It translates to CASSPRTGNTEAFF.

The J gene is TRBJ1-5, the V gene TRBV5-8; 7 bases are a match to TRBD1. Trimming at V came to 0 bases and at J to 7 bases, leaving 7 bases not matched to a gene. The germline V gene encodes CDR1 SGHTS and CDR2 YDEGEE. CDR3 length: 15 amino acids. Here the CDR3 reads CASSLGQGPSQPQHF. The CDR3 DNA follows: TGTGCCAGCAGCTTGGGACAGGGTCCCAGCCAGCCCCAGCATTTT.

J is TRBJ2-3 and V is TRBV19; 8 bases match TRBD1. The germline gives CDR1 LNHDA, CDR2 SQIVND (reference sequence). CDR3 length: 13 amino acids. J lost 6 bases, V lost 5 bases, and 4 bases had no gene match. CDR3 coding DNA: TGTGCCAGTAGTCCGGACAGGGAGGATACGCAGTATTTT. It is translated as CASSPDREDTQYF.

This clone has just a few counts. The V call is TRBV5-6, the J call TRBJ2-5; 11 bases align to TRBD2. V gave up 5 bases and J gave up 5 bases; unmatched junction bases: 11. Looked up from germline, CDR1 is SGHDT and CDR2 is YYEEEE. The CDR3 sequence is 16 residues long. CDR3 nucleotide sequence: TGTGCCAGCAGTTGGGGGACTAGCGGTTCGATGGAGACCCAGTACTTC. Protein sequence: CASSWGTSGSMETQYF.

The chain recombines TRBV11-3 with TRBJ2-5; TRBD1 agrees at 7 bases. V gave up 5 bases and J gave up 1 base; unmatched junction bases: 4. The CDR3 spans 14 residues. Germline assignment: CDR1 SGHNT and CDR2 YENEEA. Here the CDR3 DNA reads TGTGCCAGCAGCGACCGACAGGGCCAAGAGACCCAGTACTTC. This sequence encodes CASSDRQGQETQYF.

The chain is built from TRBV4-1 and TRBJ1-2; D is possibly TRBD1 (6 bases). CDR1 is MGHRA and CDR2 is YSYEKL in the germline V gene. V was pared by 2 bases and J by 0 bases, with 13 bases between. CDR3 size: 16 residues. This chain's CDR3 is CASSQSGGPTNYGYTF. CDR3 sequence (DNA): TGCGCCAGCAGCCAATCGGGGGGCCCTACTAACTATGGCTACACCTTC.

The chain couples TRBV7-6 to TRBJ2-1; 9 bases map to TRBD2. Per the germline V gene, CDR1 is SGHVS and CDR2 is FNYEAQ. V dropped 4 bases and J dropped 2; count of bases not matched to a gene: 3. CDR3 length equals 15 residues. The CDR3: CASSYAGGTYNEQFF. The CDR3 DNA follows: TGTGCCAGCAGCTACGCGGGGGGGACCTACAATGAGCAGTTCTTC. The variable domain in full, completed from reference TRBV7-6 and TRBJ2-1, reads GAGVSQSPRYKVTKRGQDVALRCDPISGHVSLYWYRQALGQGPEFLTYFNYEAQQDKSGLPNDRFSAERPEGSISTLTIQRTEQRDSAMYRCASSYAGGTYNEQFFGPGTRLTVL.